Presented here are 9 T cell receptor beta chains from one specimen sequenced in a study of Graves' ophthalmopathy and Graves' hyperthyroidism. From RNA, the CDR3 regions of TCR beta chains were amplified and sequenced. Second-round multiplex PCR came after a first-round RT-PCR that employed HTBI primers. TCRdb independently ran MiXCR on the multiplex PCR reads; one entry per CDR3 protein. The sample has around 1.1 million distinct CDR3 sequences, roughly two fifths seen once; the top ten hold around 10%. Sequenced: peripheral blood or thyroid tissue (not recorded which). These receptors all stem from an adult man with Graves' hyperthyroidism.

Of note for this clonotype: The junction shows a germline mismatch at one end, possibly a read error. The chain is built from TRBV5-6 and TRBJ1-5; D is uncertain. The CDR3 contains 13 residues. CDR1 SGHDT and CDR2 YYEEEE come from the germline V gene. This CDR3 is CAWSPDSDQPQHF. The CDR3 nucleotides read TGTGCCTGGAGTCCCGATAGCGATCAGCCCCAGCATTTT.

This clonotype was seen repeatedly, ten times or more. At one of its ends the junction is not consistent with the germline gene, which may arise from a read error. The V and J genes are TRBV24-1 and TRBJ1-5; D is possibly TRBD1 (5 bases). The CDR3 is 12 residues long. The germline CDR1 and CDR2 sequences are KGHDR and SFDVKD. CDR3 residues: CATSDPGTGVYF. As DNA, the CDR3 is TGTGCCACCAGTGATCCCGGGACTGGGGTGTATTTT.

This clonotype was observed a few times. V usage is TRBV7-2 and J usage is TRBJ1-1; D is undetermined. The CDR3 consists of 12 residues. Trimming took off 5 bases at V and 6 bases at J, with 10 bases between the two ends. Germline V CDR1 and CDR2: SGHTA, FQGNSA. This CDR3 is CASSQTASEAFF. The DNA for the CDR3 is TGTGCCAGCAGCCAGACTGCCTCTGAAGCTTTCTTT.

Ten or more counts support this clonotype. The chain has TRBV5-1 and TRBJ1-6; 8 bases fit TRBD1. The CDR3 runs to 15 residues. Germline-derived CDR1 and CDR2 are SGHRS and YFSETQ. V was clipped by 0 bases and J by 5 bases; unmatched bases: 1. The CDR3 loop reads CASSLGTGNNSPLHF. CDR3 nucleotides: TGCGCCAGCAGCTTGGGGACAGGGAATAATTCACCCCTCCACTTT.

This clonotype appeared many times. The chain has TRBV10-2 and TRBJ2-7; weak D call: TRBD1 (5 bases). The CDR3 is 13 residues long. Germline CDR1 reads WSHSY; CDR2 reads SAAADI. V was pared by 7 bases and J by 4 bases, with 14 bases between. The DNA for the CDR3 is TGCGCCAGCAACGCCAGGGATTCATACGAGCAGTACTTC. It codes for CASNARDSYEQYF.

A word on this clonotype: Germline and junction disagree at one end, which may indicate a read error. V gene TRBV2 combines with J gene TRBJ2-2; D is possibly TRBD2 (5 bases). CDR1 and CDR2 from the germline V gene are SNHLY and FYNNEI. This CDR3 contains 15 residues. The chain's CDR3 is CASILGSASPGELFF. CDR3 bases: TGCGCCAGCATTTTAGGGAGCGCCAGTCCCGGGGAGCTGTTTTTT.

This clonotype has ten or more counts. The gene calls are TRBV7-9 and TRBJ2-7; 8 positions agree with TRBD1. CDR3 length: 16 amino acids. With V trimmed by 6 bases and J by 2 bases, 12 bases remained unmatched. Looked up from germline, CDR1 is SEHNR and CDR2 is FQNEAQ (reference sequence). The CDR3 spells CASRPPLRTGTYEQYF. CDR3 nucleotides: TGTGCCAGCAGACCGCCGCTAAGGACAGGGACCTACGAGCAGTACTTC.

About this clonotype: This could be a read error, since a much larger clone is one nucleotide away. In DNA form, the CDR3 reads TGTGCCAGCAGCTCGAGCGGGGGCAAAAGAAACACTGAAGCTTTCTTT. Protein product: CASSSSGGKRNTEAFF. The chain links TRBV7-9 to TRBJ1-1; tentatively, D is TRBD1 (6 bases). The CDR3 totals 16 residues. Deletions cut 4 bases from V and 2 bases from J, with 17 bases between. The germline V gene has CDR1 SEHNR and CDR2 FQNEAQ (reference sequence).

About this clonotype: It may be a read error: a sequence one base away is much more abundant. This chain links TRBV11-2 with TRBJ2-2, with TRBD2 matching 12 bases. Looked up from germline, CDR1 is SGHAT and CDR2 is FQNNGV. The CDR3 totals 16 residues. J gave up 8 bases and V 3 bases, and 7 bases lay outside the gene matches. The CDR3 here is CASSLRLAGVPGELFF. As DNA, the CDR3 is TGTGCCAGCAGCTTGAGACTAGCGGGAGTTCCTGGGGAGCTGTTTTTT.